The T cell receptor (beta chain) under discussion was sequenced for a study of blood T cell repertoires in COVID-19. Cohort assignment relied on participant-reported clinical history. Germline trimming cut 4 bases from V and 0 bases from J; bases unmatched to any gene: 14. CDR3 length: 18 amino acids. Germline V gene data show CDR1 as SGHDN and CDR2 as FVKESK. Per the study methods: Estimated nucleated cell counts came from reference gene primer amplification. Method: immunoSEQ multiplex PCR; TCRdb's copy keeps in-frame clones and lacks some. V and J calls and clone size follow that table, whereas D and trimming were derived from the DNA. The table has roughly 200,000 clones, 90% seen once.

This rearrangement joins TRBV14 to TRBJ2-7; TRBD1 agrees at 8 bases. Sequencing input: PBMCs or T cells enriched from blood (not recorded which). The source of this sequence is a man aged 30 to 45 who had recovered from COVID-19. The CDR3 DNA reads TGTGCCAGCAGCCCTCGACAGGGGCCTCATCAACTCTCCTACGAGCAGTACTTC. This codes for CASSPRQGPHQLSYEQYF. Full variable domain (rest looked up from reference TRBV14 and TRBJ2-7): EAGVTQFPSHSVIEKGQTVTLRCDPISGHDNLYWYRRVMGKEIKFLLHFVKESKQDESGMPNNRFLAERTGGTYSTLKVQPAELEDSGVYFCASSPRQGPHQLSYEQYFGPGTRLTVT.